This TCR beta chain was identified in a study of response to subunit inactivated influenza vaccine. TCRdb fed the RT-PCR reads into MiXCR, producing one record per CDR3 protein. The sample lists roughly 290,000 distinct CDR3 sequences, roughly 22% occurring once. CDR1 is DFQATT and CDR2 is SNEGSKA in the germline V gene (reference sequence). Unmatched junction bases numbered 8, after V lost 2 bases and J lost 4 bases. The CDR3 sequence is 15 residues long. This clonotype was sampled from a man between 50 and 69 years old who received an inactivated influenza vaccine. The material was PBMCs from blood, obtained about 20 months after vaccination. This chain connects TRBV20-1 to TRBJ2-1, with TRBD2 matching 7 bases. CDR3 protein: CSARRGVGLYNEQFF. DNA of the CDR3: TGCAGTGCTAGAAGGGGCGTGGGACTATACAATGAGCAGTTCTTC.